The clone carrying this T cell receptor (beta chain) was observed once. Antigen: not known. TCRdb recomputed calls from the multiplex PCR reads with MiXCR, one row per CDR3 protein. The data show more than 50,000 distinct CDR3 sequences, around two fifths seen once. This record comes from a study of breast tumors, draining lymph nodes, adjacent tissues. Findings and caveats of the study: Luminal-like breast cancer showed significantly greater tumor-nontumor repertoire similarity than basal-like breast cancer did. Data fit most tumor T cells coming from lymph node, expanding in tumor. That most tumor T cells come from lymph nodes remained unproven. Tumor repertoires ranked between lymph nodes and nontumor tissue in diversity, with V and J gene preferences.

What was sequenced was breast tumor tissue. The receptor was isolated from a female donor with breast cancer. Some clones in this sample may be carry-over from other donors' samples.

CDR3: CASSLDHVGPLHF. The CDR3 region has the DNA TGTGCCAGCAGCTTAGACCATGTTGGTCCCCTCCACTTT. This chain uses TRBV7-3 with TRBJ1-6; D remains ambiguous. Trimming cost V 2 bases and J 13 bases, with 12 bases left between them. CDR3 length: 13 residues. The germline gives CDR1 SGHTA, CDR2 FQGTGA.